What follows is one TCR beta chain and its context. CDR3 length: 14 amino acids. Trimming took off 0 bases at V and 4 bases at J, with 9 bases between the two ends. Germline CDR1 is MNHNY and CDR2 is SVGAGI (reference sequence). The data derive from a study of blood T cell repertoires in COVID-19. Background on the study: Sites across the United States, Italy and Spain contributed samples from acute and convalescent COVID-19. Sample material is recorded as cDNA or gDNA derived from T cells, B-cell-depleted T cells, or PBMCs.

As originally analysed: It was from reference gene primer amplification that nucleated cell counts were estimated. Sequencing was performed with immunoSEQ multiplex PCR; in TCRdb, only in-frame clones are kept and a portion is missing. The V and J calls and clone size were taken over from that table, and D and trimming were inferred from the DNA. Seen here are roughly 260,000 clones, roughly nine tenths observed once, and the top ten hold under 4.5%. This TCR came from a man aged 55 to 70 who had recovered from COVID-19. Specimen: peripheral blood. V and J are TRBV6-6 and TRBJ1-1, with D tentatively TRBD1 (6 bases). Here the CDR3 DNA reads TGTGCCAGCAGTTACTCGCAGGGGAGCACTGAAGCTTTCTTT. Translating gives CASSYSQGSTEAFF.